The 31 T cell receptor beta chains in this list originate from one sample, sequenced in a study of cytomegalovirus exposure and HLA in healthy donors (dated by TCRdb to 2016 to 2017). Library creation used the immunoSEQ multiplex PCR assay. For the multiplex PCR, a mixture combining 60 forward primers for TCR Vbeta segments and 13 reverse primers for TCR Jbeta segments was used. TCRdb holds this immuneACCESS table with in-frame rearrangements only. Some clones are missing; in checked studies, unresolved V genes explain under half, and the rest has no known cause. The sample table contains approximately 170,000 clones; only one count was recorded for roughly two thirds of them. 4.5% of the sample belongs to the ten largest clones. Sequencing input: PBMCs. The receptors were sampled from a woman under 30 in good health and CMV-seropositive.

The genes are TRBV29-1 and TRBJ2-3; the D is unclear. V was clipped by 6 bases and J by 6 bases, with 10 bases between them. The CDR3 consists of 11 residues. Germline CDR1 reads SQVTM; CDR2 reads ANQGSEA. CDR3 DNA sequence: TGCAGCGTCCGGTTCGGGGATACGCAGTATTTT. It specifies CSVRFGDTQYF.

The chain recombines TRBV7-8 with TRBJ2-3, with a weak D call TRBD1 (5 bases). The CDR3 has 15 amino acids. Germline V CDR1 and CDR2: SGHVS, FQNEAQ. Trimming left V 7 bases short and J 2 bases short, with 16 bases between. The CDR3 region is CASIHRTALTDTQYF. CDR3 DNA sequence: TGTGCCAGCATCCACAGGACCGCGCTCACAGATACGCAGTATTTT.

This clone was counted only a few times. The V gene is TRBV27, the J gene TRBJ2-1; 7 bases are shared with TRBD1. J lost 5 bases, V lost 3 bases, and 10 bases had no gene match. The CDR3 loop spans 16 amino acids. Germline V gene lookup returns CDR1 MNHEY and CDR2 SMNVEV (reference sequence). In DNA form, the CDR3 reads TGTGCCAGCAGTTTCGAGGGGGCCAGGCCGCACAATGAGCAGTTCTTC. Translating gives CASSFEGARPHNEQFF.

This chain connects TRBV4-3 to TRBJ2-3, with TRBD1 identical over 9 bases. Per the germline V gene, CDR1 is LGHNA and CDR2 is YSLEER. CDR3 length: 15 amino acids. V was clipped by 4 bases and J by 4 bases; unmatched bases: 6. CDR3 in DNA: TGCGCCAGCAGCCGAGGACAGGGGTCATCAGATACGCAGTATTTT. This gives the protein CASSRGQGSSDTQYF.

A single count supports this clone. Sequence at one end of the junction differs from germline and may be a read error. The chain couples TRBV7-9 to TRBJ2-5; the match to TRBD1 covers 8 bases. The CDR3 loop spans 12 amino acids. Per germline, CDR1 SEHNR and CDR2 FQNEAQ (reference sequence). The CDR3 spells CSSRRTGETQYF. In DNA form, the CDR3 reads TGTTCCAGCAGACGGACAGGGGAGACCCAGTACTTC.

The chain employs TRBV6-1 and TRBJ2-7; 7 bases match TRBD1. Germline trimming cut 1 base from V and 2 bases from J; bases unmatched to any gene: 2. CDR3 length: 14 residues. CDR1 is MNHNS and CDR2 is SASEGT in the germline V gene. As DNA, the CDR3 is TGTGCCAGCAGTGAAGGACAGGGAGCCTACGAGCAGTACTTC. It specifies CASSEGQGAYEQYF.

This chain connects TRBV2 to TRBJ2-1; 11 bases agree with TRBD2. Trimming removed 6 bases from V and 1 base from J; junction bases left unmatched: 2. Germline values: CDR1 SNHLY, CDR2 FYNNEI. This CDR3 is built from 15 residues. The CDR3: CASSLAGGSYNEQFF. The DNA of the CDR3 is TGTGCCAGCAGCCTAGCGGGGGGTTCCTACAATGAGCAGTTCTTC.

This clone was counted a few times. This chain links TRBV19 with TRBJ2-7, with TRBD2 as a possible D gene (6 bases). V lost 3 bases to trimming and J lost 3 bases, with 12 bases between them. The germline V gene encodes CDR1 LNHDA and CDR2 SQIVND (reference sequence). The length of the CDR3 is 14 residues. The CDR3 DNA reads TGTGCCAGTAGTATCGGCAGGGAGGTCTACGAGCAGTACTTC. Its translation: CASSIGREVYEQYF.

This chain connects TRBV5-1 to TRBJ2-2; weak D call: TRBD1 (6 bases). The V gene's germline CDR1 is SGHRS and CDR2 YFSETQ. V lost 1 base and J lost 6, with 10 bases in between. The CDR3 runs to 14 residues. CDR3 loop: CASSLTGRSGELFF. Written as DNA, the CDR3 is TGCGCCAGCAGCTTGACAGGGCGGTCCGGGGAGCTGTTTTTT.

A single count supports this clone. This rearrangement joins TRBV4-1 to TRBJ2-2; D uncertain. The J call may be mistaken, given a closer DNA end match to TRBJ1-3. CDR1 and CDR2 from the germline V gene are MGHRA and YSYEKL. The CDR3 has 13 residues. The DNA for the CDR3 is TGCGCCAGCACCCCAGGAGTTTGGGACACCATATATTTT. Translation: CASTPGVWDTIYF.

The V call is TRBV6-5, the J call TRBJ2-7; 8 nucleotides align to TRBD1. This CDR3 comprises 15 residues. The V segment lost 2 bases and the J segment 4 bases; nucleotides outside the gene matches: 7. Germline V gives CDR1 MNHEY, CDR2 SVGAGI. The DNA for the CDR3 is TGTGCCAGCAGTTACGCCGGGACAGGTTTTTACGAGCAGTACTTC. Its translation: CASSYAGTGFYEQYF.

This clone was recorded a few times. The genes are TRBV25-1 and TRBJ1-2; TRBD1 agrees at 10 bases. The CDR3 runs 12 residues. The junction had 5 bases not matched to a gene; V was cut back by 7 bases and J by 9 bases. Germline CDR1 is MGHDK and CDR2 is SYGVNS. The DNA of the CDR3 is TGTGCCAGCAAATGGACAGGGGGTAGCTACACCTTC. It yields the protein CASKWTGGSYTF.

V is TRBV6-1 and J is TRBJ1-1; weak D call: TRBD1 (6 bases). With 4 bases removed from V and 2 bases from J, the gap between germline ends came to 14 bases. CDR3 length: 15 amino acids. CDR1 is MNHNS, CDR2 SASEGT, per germline. CDR3 sequence reads: CASSAVTGRNTEAFF. The DNA for the CDR3 is TGTGCCAGCAGTGCAGTTACAGGGCGAAACACTGAAGCTTTCTTT.

V is TRBV2 and J is TRBJ1-5; 11 nucleotides agree with TRBD1. This CDR3 region has 17 residues. The germline gives CDR1 SNHLY, CDR2 FYNNEI. The V and J ends lost 6 bases and 7 bases, in that order; junction bases with no gene match: 14. This chain's CDR3 is CASSLNPGQGVIQPQHF. DNA of the CDR3: TGTGCCAGCAGCCTAAATCCGGGACAGGGGGTTATACAGCCCCAGCATTTT.

Only a few counts were recorded for this clone. V gene TRBV29-1 combines with J gene TRBJ2-7; 7 nucleotides line up with TRBD1. Germline V CDR1 and CDR2: SQVTM, ANQGSEA. J lost 2 bases, V lost 7 bases, and 8 bases had no gene match. The CDR3 length is 13 residues. The CDR3 reads CSATDRPPYEQYF. CDR3 nucleotide sequence: TGCAGCGCTACGGACAGGCCCCCCTACGAGCAGTACTTC.

The chain joins TRBV10-1 to TRBJ2-7; 7 bases fit TRBD2. Trimming at V came to 2 bases and at J to 6 bases, leaving 4 bases not matched to a gene. CDR1 and CDR2 (germline): WNHNN, SYGVQD (reference sequence). This CDR3 region has 13 residues. CDR3 bases: TGCGCCAGCAGTGAGGGCAGGGAGGGCGAGCAGTACTTC. It codes for CASSEGREGEQYF.

This chain's CDR3 is CASSSPGQGGEKLFF. CDR3 DNA: TGTGCCAGCAGTTCCCCGGGCCAGGGGGGTGAAAAACTGTTTTTT. The gene calls are TRBV28 and TRBJ1-4; 7 bases map to TRBD1. Unmatched junction bases numbered 9, after V lost 4 bases and J lost 7 bases. The CDR3 covers 15 residues. Germline V gene lookup returns CDR1 MDHEN and CDR2 SYDVKM.

This CDR3 reads CASSPGNYEQYF. The CDR3 DNA sequence: TGTGCCAGCAGCCCGGGGAACTACGAGCAGTACTTC. The chain combines TRBV5-4 with TRBJ2-7; the D gene is possibly TRBD2 (5 bases). This CDR3 spans 12 amino acids. CDR1 and CDR2 from the germline V gene are SGHNT and YYREEE (reference sequence). Trimming left V 4 bases short and J 3 bases short, with 8 bases between.

About this clone itself: At one of its ends the junction is not consistent with the germline gene, which may arise from a read error. The chain recombines TRBV29-1 with TRBJ2-2, with D maybe TRBD1 (6 bases). Germline V gives CDR1 SQVTM, CDR2 ANQGSEA. The CDR3 is 14 residues long. As DNA, the CDR3 is TGCAGCGTCGAAGACAGGACGAACACCGGGGAGCTGTTTTTT. Its translation: CSVEDRTNTGELFF.

The chain couples TRBV25-1 to TRBJ1-6; D possibly corresponds to TRBD1 (6 bases). There are 15 residues in the CDR3. The germline V gene has CDR1 MGHDK and CDR2 SYGVNS. V was shortened by 0 bases and J by 6 bases, with 9 bases between the two germline ends. The CDR3 region is CASSEYRGGNSPLHF. Here the CDR3 DNA reads TGTGCCAGCAGTGAATACAGGGGCGGTAATTCACCCCTCCACTTT.

This rearrangement joins TRBV4-2 to TRBJ1-2, with TRBD1 as a possible D gene (5 bases). Germline CDR1 LGHNA, CDR2 YNFKEQ. The CDR3 sequence is 15 residues long. The V and J ends lost 0 bases and 3 bases respectively, with 11 bases between them. CDR3 DNA sequence: TGTGCCAGCAGCCAAGAATGGCGGGGGGACTATGGCTACACCTTC. The encoded protein is CASSQEWRGDYGYTF.

The chain recombines TRBV4-3 with TRBJ2-1; weak D call: TRBD1 (6 bases). This CDR3 region has 16 residues. Looked up from germline, CDR1 is LGHNA and CDR2 is YSLEER. Deletions cut 5 bases from V and 2 bases from J, with 16 bases between. The CDR3 region is CASSDPGEKTYNEQFF. For the CDR3, the DNA is TGCGCCAGCAGCGACCCAGGGGAAAAAACCTACAATGAGCAGTTCTTC.

V and J are TRBV19 and TRBJ1-5; D is perhaps TRBD1 (5 bases). Germline values: CDR1 LNHDA, CDR2 SQIVND (reference sequence). The length of the CDR3 is 18 residues. V was shortened by 9 bases and J by 0 bases, with 24 bases between the two germline ends. The CDR3 region has the DNA TGTGCCAGCCGTCAGGGCCCTACTACCCAACATAGCAATCAGCCCCAGCATTTT. Protein: CASRQGPTTQHSNQPQHF.

The rearrangement joins TRBV19 to TRBJ2-6; D remains ambiguous. Per the germline V gene, CDR1 is LNHDA and CDR2 is SQIVND (reference sequence). The V end was cut by 4 bases, the J end by 0 bases, with 4 bases between. This CDR3 comprises 14 residues. The CDR3 region is CASSTNSGANVLTF. The CDR3 DNA reads TGTGCCAGTAGTACTAACTCTGGGGCCAACGTCCTGACTTTC.

V and J are TRBV28 and TRBJ2-1, with TRBD1 matching 7 bases. The CDR3 covers 16 residues. Germline loops: CDR1 MDHEN, CDR2 SYDVKM. With V trimmed by 3 bases and J by 5 bases, 10 bases remained unmatched. CDR3 nucleotides: TGTGCCAGCAGTTTCGCGACAGGGTTTAAGGACAATGAGCAGTTCTTC. Translating it yields CASSFATGFKDNEQFF. The variable domain in full, with the rest retrieved from reference TRBV28 and TRBJ2-1, is DVKVTQSSRYLVKRTGEKVFLECVQDMDHENMFWYRQDPGLGLRLIYFSYDVKMKEKGDIPEGYSVSREKKERFSLILESASTNQTSMYLCASSFATGFKDNEQFFGPGTRLTVL.

The chain combines TRBV5-4 with TRBJ2-5; possibly TRBD2 for D (5 bases). V was shortened by 0 bases and J by 4 bases, with 7 bases between the two germline ends. The CDR3 sequence is 13 residues long. In germline, CDR1 is SGHNT, CDR2 YYREEE (reference sequence). CDR3 residues: CASSLDEGETQYF. The CDR3, as DNA: TGTGCCAGCAGCTTGGACGAGGGAGAGACCCAGTACTTC.

The genes are TRBV7-3 and TRBJ2-5; 7 nucleotides line up with TRBD1. Germline CDR1 and CDR2: SGHTA and FQGTGA. Unmatched junction bases numbered 0, after V lost 2 bases and J lost 3 bases. The CDR3 contains 13 residues. The CDR3 coding sequence is TGTGCCAGCAGCTTAGACAGGGAAGAGACCCAGTACTTC. This codes for CASSLDREETQYF.

The count of this clone is one. This chain joins TRBV15 and TRBJ1-5; weak D call: TRBD1 (5 bases). Germline V gene sequence: CDR1 LNHNV, CDR2 YYDKDF (reference sequence). V dropped 8 bases and J dropped 0 bases, with 17 bases sitting between them. The length of the CDR3 is 16 residues. For the CDR3, the DNA is TGTGCCACCTCCGAGCAGGGTTCCTATAGCAATCAGCCCCAGCATTTT. Its protein product is CATSEQGSYSNQPQHF.

This clone was found a few times. This chain uses TRBV6-1 with TRBJ2-3; 9 bases are a match to TRBD2. CDR1 and CDR2 (germline): MNHNS, SASEGT. This CDR3 is built from 18 residues. J was trimmed by 2 bases and V by 4 bases; bases with no gene match: 13. This chain's CDR3 is CASSGDLGRTSDTDTQYF. The DNA of the CDR3 is TGTGCCAGCAGTGGAGACCTAGGCAGGACTAGCGACACAGATACGCAGTATTTT.

J is TRBJ1-2 and V is TRBV6-5; 7 nucleotides align to TRBD1. Germline trimming cut 3 bases from V and 8 bases from J; bases unmatched to any gene: 12. The CDR3 length is 15 residues. Germline CDR1 and CDR2: MNHEY and SVGAGI. In nucleotides, the CDR3 is TGTGCCAGCAGTTATACCCTTGTGGCAGGGGGAGGCTACACCTTC. It is translated as CASSYTLVAGGGYTF.

V and J are TRBV30 and TRBJ1-1, with 7 bases lining up with TRBD1. Germline V CDR1 and CDR2: GTSNPN, SVGIG (reference sequence). This CDR3 spans 12 amino acids. V lost 5 bases to trimming and J lost 4 bases; unmatched junction nucleotides: 4. The CDR3 here is CAWDRVGTEAFF. The CDR3 nucleotides read TGTGCCTGGGACAGGGTTGGCACTGAAGCTTTCTTT.